These 18 T cell receptor beta chains share one sample of origin, sequenced in a study of human T cells and chemical hapten exposure. Time point of the sample: pre-sensitization, week 0. Stated treatment: therapeutic diphenylcyclopropenone sensitization with weekly scalp DPC. TCRdb re-derived calls from the RACE reads in MiXCR, one entry per CDR3 protein. The sample carries about 180,000 distinct CDR3 sequences, 30% recorded once. The sample was whole blood, taken in connection with sensitization to the hapten diphenylcyclopropenone (DPC). The receptors were sampled from a woman in her 30s with alopecia areata. Some clones in this sample may be carry-over from other donors' samples.

The rearrangement links TRBV20-1 to TRBJ2-2; weak D call: TRBD2 (6 bases). V shed 6 bases and J shed 5 bases, with 19 bases lying between them. CDR3 length equals 15 residues. Germline V lookup: CDR1 DFQATT, CDR2 SNEGSKA (reference sequence). This CDR3 is CSAADPSEGTGELFF. CDR3 nucleotides: TGCAGTGCGGCGGATCCTAGCGAGGGGACCGGGGAGCTGTTTTTT.

The chain links TRBV6-2 or TRBV6-3 to TRBJ1-2, with D tentatively TRBD1 (5 bases). Germline lookup yields CDR1 MNHEY and CDR2 SVGEGT. The CDR3 extends over 13 amino acids. The V end was cut by 6 bases, the J end by 4 bases, with 12 bases between. The CDR3 here is CASSHSQAYGYTF. The CDR3 nucleotides are TGTGCCAGCAGCCATTCACAGGCCTATGGCTACACCTTC.

This chain uses TRBV7-9 with TRBJ2-3, with TRBD1 matching 7 bases. V gave up 1 base and J gave up 2 bases; unmatched junction bases: 3. This CDR3 has 15 residues. Germline loops: CDR1 SEHNR, CDR2 FQNEAQ (reference sequence). CDR3 region: CASSLEGAFTDTQYF. CDR3 bases: TGTGCCAGCAGCTTAGAGGGGGCGTTCACAGATACGCAGTATTTT.

The chain employs TRBV5-1 and TRBJ1-4; D gene unclear. V gave up 4 bases and J gave up 7 bases, with 17 bases separating them. This CDR3 has 15 residues. Germline V gene data show CDR1 as SGHRS and CDR2 as YFSETQ. The CDR3 coding sequence is TGCGCCAGCAGCCCGGAGGCCGGGCGGTCTGAAAAACTGTTTTTT. Its protein is CASSPEAGRSEKLFF.

Only a few counts were recorded for this clonotype. CDR3 coding DNA: TGTGCCAGCAGCCAAGGGTGGAGCTACGAGCAGTACTTC. It is translated as CASSQGWSYEQYF. The V and J genes are TRBV4-2 and TRBJ2-7; D remains unclear. The V end was cut by 1 base, the J end by 3 bases, with 7 bases between. The CDR3 has 13 amino acids. From germline, CDR1 is LGHNA and CDR2 YNFKEQ.

This clonotype was counted between two and nine times. The rearrangement joins TRBV28 to TRBJ1-1, with a possible D match to TRBD1 (6 bases). The length of the CDR3 is 13 residues. The V gene lost 5 bases and the J gene lost 7 bases, with 14 bases spanning the gap. CDR1 MDHEN and CDR2 SYDVKM come from the germline V gene. The CDR3 region is CASSAYSTGEAFF. The DNA of the CDR3 is TGTGCCAGCAGTGCGTACTCGACAGGTGAAGCTTTCTTT.

This clonotype appeared a few times. This chain joins TRBV9 and TRBJ2-1; 8 bases map to TRBD2. Losses at the gene ends were 0 bases for V and 6 bases for J; bases not matched to a gene: 2. This CDR3 is built from 14 residues. Germline V CDR1 and CDR2: SGDLS, YYNGEE. The CDR3 protein is CASSVAGGLNEQFF. CDR3 DNA sequence: TGTGCCAGCAGCGTAGCGGGAGGGCTCAATGAGCAGTTCTTC.

This chain links TRBV30 with TRBJ1-2; TRBD1 might be the D (5 bases). Germline values: CDR1 GTSNPN, CDR2 SVGIG (reference sequence). This CDR3 region has 14 residues. Trimming left V 2 bases short and J 1 base short, with 11 bases between. CDR3 bases: TGTGCCTGGAGTCCTCCGGGGGTTAACTATGGCTACACCTTC. This codes for CAWSPPGVNYGYTF.

The J gene is TRBJ2-1, the V gene TRBV10-3, with TRBD1 as a possible D gene (5 bases). The CDR3 consists of 13 residues. Between the trimmed V and J ends, which lost 6 bases and 8 bases, there was a span of 14 bases. Germline-derived CDR1 and CDR2 are ENHRY and SYGVKD. The CDR3 region has the DNA TGTGCCATCAGGAAAAGCAGGGATGATGAGCAGTTCTTC. Amino acid sequence: CAIRKSRDDEQFF.

This clonotype was recorded a few times. The CDR3 DNA reads as TGCAGCGTTGGTTTAGGGGGGAACACCGGGGAGCTGTTTTTT. Amino acids: CSVGLGGNTGELFF. This chain uses TRBV29-1 with TRBJ2-2, with D possibly TRBD1 on 6 matching bases. The germline CDR1 and CDR2 sequences are SQVTM and ANQGSEA. The CDR3 extends over 14 amino acids. Trimming removed 4 bases from V and 1 base from J, with 10 bases in between.

The V call is TRBV7-2, the J call TRBJ2-7; the match to TRBD2 covers 7 bases. Germline trimming cut 5 bases from V and 6 bases from J; bases unmatched to any gene: 13. Per the germline V gene, CDR1 is SGHTA and CDR2 is FQGNSA. This CDR3 contains 15 residues. Written as DNA, the CDR3 is TGTGCCAGCAGCCCCAGTGGCAGCGGGATTCTCGAGCAGTACTTC. This translates into CASSPSGSGILEQYF.

This clonotype was detected many times. V and J are TRBV20-1 and TRBJ2-5; D may be TRBD1 (6 bases). The CDR3 contains 15 residues. Germline V gene lookup returns CDR1 DFQATT and CDR2 SNEGSKA (reference sequence). Trimming removed 3 bases from V and 0 bases from J, with 14 bases in between. The CDR3 DNA reads as TGCAGTGCTAGGAGATTGGGGGCGTACCAAGAGACCCAGTACTTC. It encodes CSARRLGAYQETQYF.

V usage is TRBV6-1 and J usage is TRBJ2-7, with D possibly TRBD2 on 5 matching bases. The CDR3 is 16 residues long. Germline V CDR1 and CDR2: MNHNS, SASEGT. The ends were cut back, 1 base at V and 4 bases at J, with 17 bases in the middle. As DNA, the CDR3 is TGTGCCAGCAGTGAAGTGATTGTCTCGGCGGGTTACGAGCAGTACTTC. Protein sequence: CASSEVIVSAGYEQYF.

This clonotype was seen at least ten times. The rearrangement joins TRBV28 to TRBJ2-2; no clear D gene. Germline V gene sequence: CDR1 MDHEN, CDR2 SYDVKM. Deletions cut 3 bases from V and 4 bases from J, with 6 bases between. The CDR3 runs 13 residues. The CDR3 region is CASSLGGTGELFF. The CDR3 nucleotides are TGTGCCAGCAGTTTGGGCGGCACCGGGGAGCTGTTTTTT.

V is TRBV29-1 and J is TRBJ1-1; 10 bases line up with TRBD1. V was pared by 6 bases and J by 0 bases, with 1 base of the junction left unmatched. The CDR3 length is 13 residues. Germline values: CDR1 SQVTM, CDR2 ANQGSEA. This CDR3 reads CSVDRGMNTEAFF. CDR3 DNA: TGCAGCGTGGACAGGGGGATGAACACTGAAGCTTTCTTT.

The rearrangement joins TRBV7-2 to TRBJ2-3; 7 nucleotides agree with TRBD1. The CDR3 covers 16 residues. The V segment lost 4 bases and the J segment 3 bases; nucleotides outside the gene matches: 10. The germline gives CDR1 SGHTA, CDR2 FQGNSA. The DNA of the CDR3 is TGTGCCAGCAGCTCTCGGACAGGAGGTTTGACAGATACGCAGTATTTT. Encoded protein: CASSSRTGGLTDTQYF.

The rearrangement joins TRBV5-1 to TRBJ1-1, with D possibly TRBD1 on 5 matching bases. CDR3 length equals 15 residues. Trimming took off 3 bases at V and 1 base at J, with 13 bases between the two ends. Germline loops: CDR1 SGHRS, CDR2 YFSETQ. CDR3 DNA: TGCGCCAGCAGCTCGGCCGGGACGGGGAACACTGAAGCTTTCTTT. Translated, it gives CASSSAGTGNTEAFF. The full variable domain, its missing parts supplied by reference TRBV5-1 and TRBJ1-1, is KAGVTQTPRYLIKTRGQQVTLSCSPISGHRSVSWYQQTPGQGLQFLFEYFSETQRNKGNFPGRFSGRQFSNSRSEMNVSTLELGDSALYLCASSSAGTGNTEAFFGQGTRLTVV.

The V and J genes are TRBV5-1 and TRBJ1-1, with D uncertain. Germline-derived CDR1 and CDR2 are SGHRS and YFSETQ. This CDR3 has 14 residues. Trimming removed 0 bases at V and 0 bases at J, with 6 bases between. This CDR3 is CASSLDWMNTEAFF. The CDR3 coding sequence is TGCGCCAGCAGCTTGGATTGGATGAACACTGAAGCTTTCTTT.